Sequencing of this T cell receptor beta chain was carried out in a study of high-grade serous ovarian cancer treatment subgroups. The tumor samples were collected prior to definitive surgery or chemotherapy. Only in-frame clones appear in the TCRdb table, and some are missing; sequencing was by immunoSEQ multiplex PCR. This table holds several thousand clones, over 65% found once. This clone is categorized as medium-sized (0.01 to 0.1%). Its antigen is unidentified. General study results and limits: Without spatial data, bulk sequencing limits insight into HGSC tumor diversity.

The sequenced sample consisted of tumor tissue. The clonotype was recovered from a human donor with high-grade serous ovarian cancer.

In nucleotides, the CDR3 is TGCGCCAGCAGCTTGGGAGGGACTAGCAATCAGCCCCAGCATTTT. Translated, it gives CASSLGGTSNQPQHF. The chain employs TRBV5-1 and TRBJ1-5, with D perhaps TRBD1 (5 bases). Trimming left V 0 bases short and J 0 bases short, with 7 bases between. The CDR3 is made up of 15 amino acids. Germline lookup yields CDR1 SGHRS and CDR2 YFSETQ.